The 22 T cell receptor beta chains below come from one sample, sequenced in a study of blood T cells in healthy people across ages. Combining a sample-barcoded 5' primer with a J-beta primer mix, a second PCR ran for about 6 to 11 cycles. A single record per CDR3 protein comes from TCRdb applying MiXCR to the 5' RACE reads. The sample yields 850,000 to 1,000,000 distinct CDR3 sequences, approximately 49% seen once. Sequencing used blood. These receptors came from a man aged 25 to 45 in good health.

The V call is TRBV6-2 or TRBV6-3, the J call TRBJ2-5, with TRBD1 matching 8 bases. The CDR3 has 14 residues. Trimming at V came to 6 bases and at J to 5 bases, leaving 8 bases not matched to a gene. Per the germline V gene, CDR1 is MNHEY and CDR2 is SVGEGT. For the CDR3, the DNA is TGTGCCAGCAGCGCTTCCTGGACAGGGGAGACCCAGTACTTC. It is translated as CASSASWTGETQYF.

V usage is TRBV13 and J usage is TRBJ2-1; no clear D gene. This CDR3 has 13 residues. CDR1 and CDR2 from the germline V gene are PRHDT and FYEKMQ (reference sequence). The V end was cut by 7 bases, the J end by 8 bases, with 15 bases between. In DNA form, the CDR3 reads TGTGCCAGCAAGCTCGGGTTCTTGGATGAGCAGTTCTTC. Its protein is CASKLGFLDEQFF.

This clonotype was seen more than once but under ten times. V gene TRBV27 combines with J gene TRBJ2-1; 15 bases agree with TRBD2. J gave up 6 bases and V 4 bases, and 13 bases lay outside the gene matches. CDR3 length: 19 amino acids. Germline CDR1 and CDR2: MNHEY and SMNVEV (reference sequence). In DNA form, the CDR3 reads TGTGCCAGCAGTTGGACTAGCGGGGGGGCGGCTGAGGGCATCAATGAGCAGTTCTTC. This translates into CASSWTSGGAAEGINEQFF.

This rearrangement joins TRBV5-4 to TRBJ1-2; D gene ambiguous. The ends were cut back, 4 bases at V and 6 bases at J, with 16 bases in the middle. Germline assignment: CDR1 SGHNT and CDR2 YYREEE (reference sequence). There are 14 residues in the CDR3. The CDR3 spells CASSPSIGPDGYTF. The DNA of the CDR3 is TGTGCCAGCAGCCCGAGCATTGGGCCTGATGGCTACACCTTC.

This clonotype was seen a few times. The chain recombines TRBV12-3 or TRBV12-4 with TRBJ1-2; D is perhaps TRBD1 (5 bases). The CDR3 contains 13 residues. V lost 5 bases to trimming and J lost 6 bases, with 13 bases between them. CDR3 amino acids: CASSTQGWDGYTF. Here the CDR3 DNA reads TGTGCCAGCAGTACTCAGGGTTGGGATGGCTACACCTTC.

This chain joins TRBV29-1 and TRBJ1-1, with D unclear. Germline CDR1 and CDR2: SQVTM and ANQGSEA. CDR3 length equals 13 residues. V lost 7 bases and J lost 7, with 19 bases in between. CDR3 in amino acids: CSAFNPGRVEAFF. For the CDR3, the DNA is TGCAGCGCGTTTAACCCGGGGAGAGTTGAAGCTTTCTTT. The complete variable domain, with remaining parts taken from reference TRBV29-1 and TRBJ1-1, reads SAVISQKPSRDICQRGTSLTIQCQVDSQVTMMFWYRQQPGQSLTLIATANQGSEATYESGFVIDKFPISRPNLTFSTLTVSNMSPEDSSIYLCSAFNPGRVEAFFGQGTRLTVV.

V gene TRBV4-1 combines with J gene TRBJ1-1; the D is unclear. CDR3 length: 15 amino acids. V shed 1 base and J shed 1 base, with 10 bases lying between them. Germline assignment: CDR1 MGHRA and CDR2 YSYEKL. This CDR3 is CASSQVGVRNTEAFF. As DNA, the CDR3 is TGCGCCAGCAGCCAAGTAGGAGTCCGGAACACTGAAGCTTTCTTT.

The genes are TRBV29-1 and TRBJ1-1; a possible D gene is TRBD1 (5 bases). The germline V gene encodes CDR1 SQVTM and CDR2 ANQGSEA. The CDR3 consists of 10 residues. V was clipped by 5 bases and J by 5 bases, with 6 bases between them. The CDR3 protein is CSVRGTEAFF. In DNA form, the CDR3 reads TGCAGCGTTCGGGGGACTGAAGCTTTCTTT.

The chain recombines TRBV4-3 with TRBJ2-7; the match to TRBD2 covers 7 bases. The CDR3 loop spans 16 amino acids. Per germline, CDR1 LGHNA and CDR2 YSLEER. Trimming cost V 0 bases and J 2 bases; bases outside gene matches: 7. The chain's CDR3 is CASSQDFGGGTYEQYF. In DNA form, the CDR3 reads TGCGCCAGCAGCCAAGATTTCGGCGGGGGAACCTACGAGCAGTACTTC.

To note about this clonotype: The germline gene is not matched at one end of the junction; a read error may be the cause. The chain is built from TRBV2 and TRBJ2-6, with 8 bases lining up with TRBD1. The CDR3 is 17 amino acids. Germline CDR1 reads SNHLY; CDR2 reads FYNNEI. DNA for the CDR3: TGTGCCAGCATTGAACCGACAGGGGCGGCCGGGGCCAACGTCCTGACTTTC. Translation: CASIEPTGAAGANVLTF.

The genes are TRBV29-1 and TRBJ1-4; 7 bases fit TRBD1. This CDR3 has 14 amino acids. The trim removed 4 bases at V and 0 bases at J, leaving 2 bases unmatched. In germline, CDR1 is SQVTM, CDR2 ANQGSEA. For the CDR3, the DNA is TGCAGCGTTGGGACAGGTGCAACTAATGAAAAACTGTTTTTT. Its protein product is CSVGTGATNEKLFF.

The chain carries TRBV7-8 and TRBJ2-1; 10 bases map to TRBD2. Germline V lookup: CDR1 SGHVS, CDR2 FQNEAQ. The trim removed 2 bases at V and 0 bases at J, leaving 10 bases unmatched. The CDR3 has 19 residues. Here the CDR3 reads CASSLIASGGQNSYNEQFF. In DNA form, the CDR3 reads TGTGCCAGCAGCTTAATCGCTAGCGGGGGACAGAACTCCTACAATGAGCAGTTCTTC.

The V and J genes are TRBV9 and TRBJ2-7; 9 nucleotides align to TRBD1. The CDR3 totals 16 residues. Germline CDR1 SGDLS, CDR2 YYNGEE. V was pared by 2 bases and J by 3 bases, with 9 bases of the junction left unmatched. The CDR3 DNA sequence: TGTGCCAGCAGCGTCGACTCCGGGACAGGGTTCTACGAGCAGTACTTC. The encoded protein is CASSVDSGTGFYEQYF.

This chain links TRBV29-1 with TRBJ2-5; D not resolved. In germline, CDR1 is SQVTM, CDR2 ANQGSEA. CDR3 length: 14 amino acids. V was cut by 4 bases and J by 11 bases, with 23 bases left in between. The CDR3, as DNA: TGCAGCGTTGCGACGGTCCTATCCTACAATGAGCAGTACTTC. Amino acids: CSVATVLSYNEQYF.

The chain couples TRBV7-9 to TRBJ2-7, with 7 bases matching TRBD2. J lost 4 bases, V lost 5 bases, and 5 bases had no gene match. This CDR3 comprises 13 residues. Germline V lookup: CDR1 SEHNR, CDR2 FQNEAQ (reference sequence). CDR3 coding DNA: TGTGCCAGCAGCCTCCTGGGGGGGTACGAGCAGTACTTC. Its protein product is CASSLLGGYEQYF.

The chain combines TRBV3-1 with TRBJ2-1; 12 positions match TRBD2. The ends lost 4 bases at V and 12 bases at J; junction bases unmatched: 13. The CDR3 runs 16 residues. Germline V gene data show CDR1 as LGHDT and CDR2 as YNNKEL (reference sequence). The CDR3 protein is CASSPLAGGYYSGQFF. The DNA of the CDR3 is TGTGCCAGCAGCCCGCTAGCGGGGGGGTATTATAGTGGGCAGTTCTTC.

This sequence joins TRBV7-3 and TRBJ2-2; a possible D gene is TRBD1 (6 bases). CDR3 length: 14 residues. The V and J ends lost 5 bases and 2 bases respectively, with 9 bases between them. CDR1 and CDR2 from the germline V gene are SGHTA and FQGTGA. In nucleotides, the CDR3 is TGTGCCAGCAGCGAGGACAGTAACACCGGGGAGCTGTTTTTT. This codes for CASSEDSNTGELFF. Supplemented by reference TRBV7-3 and TRBJ2-2, the full variable domain reads GAGVSQTPSNKVTEKGKYVELRCDPISGHTALYWYRQSLGQGPEFLIYFQGTGAADDSGLPNDRFFAVRPEGSVSTLKIQRTERGDSAVYLCASSEDSNTGELFFGEGSRLTVL.

The rearrangement joins TRBV6-5 to TRBJ2-1; TRBD2 might be the D (6 bases). The CDR3 consists of 10 residues. The V and J ends lost 8 bases and 7 bases respectively, with 6 bases between them. Germline CDR1 MNHEY, CDR2 SVGAGI. In DNA, the CDR3 is TGTGCCAGCGGGAGGAATGAGCAGTTCTTC. Amino acid sequence: CASGRNEQFF.

The chain has TRBV7-2 and TRBJ2-1; D is possibly TRBD2 (6 bases). The V end was cut by 0 bases, the J end by 11 bases, with 20 bases between. The CDR3 loop spans 16 amino acids. CDR1 is SGHTA, CDR2 FQGNSA, per germline. CDR3 loop: CASSLAPGRGRNKQFF. CDR3 coding DNA: TGTGCCAGCAGCTTAGCGCCAGGGCGGGGAAGGAATAAGCAGTTCTTC.

This clonotype was seen only a few times. The chain combines TRBV2 with TRBJ2-4, with D tentatively TRBD1 (5 bases). With 5 bases removed from V and 4 bases from J, the gap between germline ends came to 18 bases. CDR3 length equals 16 residues. Germline CDR1 SNHLY, CDR2 FYNNEI. For the CDR3, the DNA is TGTGCCAGCAGTCTGACAGAGAACAATATAAAAAACATTCAGTACTTC. Protein: CASSLTENNIKNIQYF.

The J gene is TRBJ2-1, the V gene TRBV2; 12 nucleotides align to TRBD2. CDR3 length equals 16 residues. V was clipped by 3 bases and J by 4 bases; unmatched bases: 4. Germline V gene sequence: CDR1 SNHLY, CDR2 FYNNEI. The CDR3 loop reads CASSEASGGVYNEQFF. CDR3 DNA: TGTGCCAGCAGTGAGGCTAGCGGGGGGGTTTACAATGAGCAGTTCTTC.

The chain carries TRBV4-3 and TRBJ2-3; 13 positions agree with TRBD2. Germline V gene lookup returns CDR1 LGHNA and CDR2 YSLEER. The CDR3 runs 20 residues. V gave up 1 base and J gave up 2 bases; unmatched junction bases: 12. CDR3 sequence (DNA): TGCGCCAGCAGCCAAGCTTCATCGGCGGGACTAGCGGGGATCACAGATACGCAGTATTTT. This sequence encodes CASSQASSAGLAGITDTQYF.